The T cell receptor (beta chain) described here comes from a study of T cell responses to AZD1222 COVID-19 vaccine. Method: immunoSEQ multiplex PCR; TCRdb's copy keeps in-frame clones and lacks some. The sample carries about 110,000 clones, around 90% recorded once. As for this clone: Its antigen is undetermined.

Notes on the study in general: Baseline serology detected seropositivity in only five to seven AZD1222 recipients. Nearly half of spike-specific TCRs reportedly target variant regions that are unmutated in the B.1.351 and B.1.1.7 variants. Donors skewed white British and female; clonal diversity was possibly underestimated. Two doses of AZD1222 preceded a rise in Spike-specific TCR breadth and depth.

Germline values: CDR1 MDHEN, CDR2 SYDVKM. The ends lost 7 bases at V and 3 bases at J; junction bases unmatched: 8. This CDR3 spans 14 amino acids. The V gene is TRBV28, the J gene TRBJ1-1; 7 bases are a match to TRBD1. The sequencing here drew on peripheral blood, taken on day 0 of AZD1222 vaccination. This receptor was obtained from an adult in good health. The CDR3 loop reads CASTGQDTHTEAFF. The CDR3 bases are TGTGCCAGCACCGGACAGGATACTCACACTGAAGCTTTCTTT. Complete variable domain (other parts from reference TRBV28 and TRBJ1-1): DVKVTQSSRYLVKRTGEKVFLECVQDMDHENMFWYRQDPGLGLRLIYFSYDVKMKEKGDIPEGYSVSREKKERFSLILESASTNQTSMYLCASTGQDTHTEAFFGQGTRLTVV.